Listed below are T cell receptor beta chains from one sample, sequenced in a study of shared clonotypes between healthy human individuals. Data came from immunoSEQ multiplex PCR; TCRdb stores just in-frame clones and leaves some out. The data contain over 1.5 million clones, 98% of them seen just once; the ten biggest clones take up roughly 0.45%. Input material: naive CD4+ T cells sorted from blood. The receptors stem from a man aged 25-45 years in good health. Both conserved end residues are part of each CDR3. Each record gives: J gene, clone size, D gene, V gene, CDR3 DNA, CDR3 protein. D genes are given only for firm matches. Some rows mark clone size as missing; the rest say once, few, many or name a class of expanded clone.

J gene: TRBJ2-5
clone size: .
D gene: TRBD2
V gene: TRBV28
CDR3 DNA: TGTGCCACACGAACTAGCGGGGTCCGGACCCAGTACTTC
CDR3 protein: CATRTSGVRTQYF

J gene: TRBJ2-1
clone size: .
D gene: TRBD2
V gene: TRBV4-2
CDR3 DNA: TGTGCCAGCAGCCCCATAGCGGGAGGGGATCCTGAGCAGTTCTTC
CDR3 protein: CASSPIAGGDPEQFF

J gene: TRBJ1-2
clone size: .
D gene: .
V gene: TRBV19
CDR3 DNA: TGTGCCAGTTATCGGAACTATGGCTACACCTTC
CDR3 protein: CASYRNYGYTF

J gene: TRBJ2-7
clone size: .
D gene: .
V gene: TRBV6-5
CDR3 DNA: TGTGCCAGCAGTTACGTAAGTCACAACGGCTACGAGCAGTACTTC
CDR3 protein: CASSYVSHNGYEQYF

J gene: TRBJ2-7
clone size: .
D gene: .
V gene: TRBV5-1
CDR3 DNA: TGCGCCAGCGGCGTAAACCAGAACGAGCAGTACTTC
CDR3 protein: CASGVNQNEQYF

J gene: TRBJ2-1
clone size: once
D gene: .
V gene: TRBV19
CDR3 DNA: TGTGCCAGTAGTCGGGGGTTTAGGGGCAAGGGGAGTGAGCAGTTCTTC
CDR3 protein: CASSRGFRGKGSEQFF

J gene: TRBJ2-2
clone size: .
D gene: .
V gene: TRBV11-2
CDR3 DNA: TGTGCCAGCAGGTTGATCAGGGAATCGAACACCGGGGAGCTGTTTTTT
CDR3 protein: CASRLIRESNTGELFF

J gene: TRBJ2-7
clone size: .
D gene: .
V gene: TRBV25-1
CDR3 DNA: TGTGCCAGCAGTGAAGGCGACGAGCAGTACTTC
CDR3 protein: CASSEGDEQYF

J gene: TRBJ2-5
clone size: .
D gene: TRBD2
V gene: TRBV5-1
CDR3 DNA: TGCGCCAGCAGCCCCCCGGCAGCGGGAACCCACGGGAAAGAGACCCAGTACTTC
CDR3 protein: CASSPPAAGTHGKETQYF

J gene: TRBJ2-2
clone size: .
D gene: .
V gene: TRBV2
CDR3 DNA: TGTGCCAGCAGTGTGATCCGGGACGGGGCCGGGGAGCTGTTTTTT
CDR3 protein: CASSVIRDGAGELFF

J gene: TRBJ1-2
clone size: .
D gene: .
V gene: TRBV11-2
CDR3 DNA: TGTGCCAGCAGCTTTAATCTGGAGTATGGCTACACCTTC
CDR3 protein: CASSFNLEYGYTF

J gene: TRBJ1-2
clone size: once
D gene: TRBD1
V gene: TRBV18
CDR3 DNA: TGTGCCAGCTCACCGGGACAGGGGGCCGCTAACTATGGCTACACCTTC
CDR3 protein: CASSPGQGAANYGYTF

J gene: TRBJ2-5
clone size: .
D gene: TRBD2
V gene: TRBV4-3
CDR3 DNA: TGCGCCAGCAGCCAAGATTGGAGTAGCGGGCCAGAGACCCAGTACTTC
CDR3 protein: CASSQDWSSGPETQYF

J gene: TRBJ2-1
clone size: .
D gene: TRBD2
V gene: TRBV28
CDR3 DNA: TGTGCCAGCAGCGACACGGGACTAGAGGTCGATGAGCAGTTCTTC
CDR3 protein: CASSDTGLEVDEQFF

J gene: TRBJ1-1
clone size: .
D gene: .
V gene: TRBV6-5
CDR3 DNA: TGTGCCAGCAGTTACTCGCCTGGGGACACTGAAGCTTTCTTT
CDR3 protein: CASSYSPGDTEAFF

J gene: TRBJ2-1
clone size: .
D gene: .
V gene: TRBV15
CDR3 DNA: TGTGCCACACCCGGCAGGGAGCCGAAGCAGTTCTTC
CDR3 protein: CATPGREPKQFF

J gene: TRBJ2-7
clone size: .
D gene: .
V gene: TRBV4-2
CDR3 DNA: TGTGCCAGCAGCCAAGATCCTCGCGAGTCCTACGAGCAGTACTTC
CDR3 protein: CASSQDPRESYEQYF

J gene: TRBJ2-7
clone size: once
D gene: .
V gene: TRBV2
CDR3 DNA: TGTGCCAGCAGTGGTCCGGAGTCCTACGAGCAGTACTTC
CDR3 protein: CASSGPESYEQYF

J gene: TRBJ2-5
clone size: .
D gene: TRBD2
V gene: TRBV29-1
CDR3 DNA: TGCAGCGTCCGAGCGGGAGCGGAGACCCAGTACTTC
CDR3 protein: CSVRAGAETQYF

J gene: TRBJ1-2
clone size: .
D gene: .
V gene: TRBV6-5
CDR3 DNA: TGTGCCAGCAGTGCGGTTCGACTTGGGATTGGCTACACCTTC
CDR3 protein: CASSAVRLGIGYTF

J gene: TRBJ1-5
clone size: once
D gene: .
V gene: TRBV5-1
CDR3 DNA: TGCGCCAGCAGCTTGGCCGGGGGAGTGGAACAGCCCCAGCATTTT
CDR3 protein: CASSLAGGVEQPQHF

J gene: TRBJ2-3
clone size: .
D gene: .
V gene: TRBV6-5
CDR3 DNA: TGTGCCAGCATCTACCCGGGACCGCCTGGAGCGCAGTATTTT
CDR3 protein: CASIYPGPPGAQYF

J gene: TRBJ2-7
clone size: .
D gene: .
V gene: TRBV7-2
CDR3 DNA: TGTGCCAGCAGCTTTCTTCCGACAGCAGCCTACGAGCAGTACTTC
CDR3 protein: CASSFLPTAAYEQYF

J gene: TRBJ2-7
clone size: .
D gene: TRBD1
V gene: TRBV5-1
CDR3 DNA: TGCGCCAGCAGCCCAACCGGGACAGGGGTCTACGAGCAGTACTTC
CDR3 protein: CASSPTGTGVYEQYF

J gene: TRBJ2-7
clone size: .
D gene: TRBD1
V gene: TRBV6-6
CDR3 DNA: TGTGCCAGCACCCACCCGGGACAGGAGATTGAGCAGTACTTC
CDR3 protein: CASTHPGQEIEQYF

J gene: TRBJ2-3
clone size: .
D gene: TRBD2
V gene: TRBV7-6
CDR3 DNA: TGTGCCAGCAGCTTAGGTACTAGCGGGAGCACAGATACGCAGTATTTT
CDR3 protein: CASSLGTSGSTDTQYF

J gene: TRBJ2-3
clone size: .
D gene: TRBD2
V gene: TRBV7-9
CDR3 DNA: TGTGCCAGCAGCCCCAAGCGGGAGGCCCGTCCTTCCCTCACAGATACGCAGTATTTT
CDR3 protein: CASSPKREARPSLTDTQYF

J gene: TRBJ2-3
clone size: .
D gene: .
V gene: TRBV19
CDR3 DNA: TGTGCCAGTAGTATATTAGGAGGGGAGACAGATACGCAGTATTTT
CDR3 protein: CASSILGGETDTQYF

J gene: TRBJ2-3
clone size: .
D gene: .
V gene: TRBV5-1
CDR3 DNA: TGCGCCAGCAGTCAGGGAAGCACAGATACGCAGTATTTT
CDR3 protein: CASSQGSTDTQYF

J gene: TRBJ2-7
clone size: .
D gene: TRBD2
V gene: TRBV4-1
CDR3 DNA: TGCGCCAGCAGCCCTAGCACTAGCGTCTCCTACGAGCAGTACTTC
CDR3 protein: CASSPSTSVSYEQYF

J gene: TRBJ2-1
clone size: .
D gene: .
V gene: TRBV29-1
CDR3 DNA: TGCAGCGTTGCCTCGGGGTTGGTCTCCTACAATGAGCAGTTCTTC
CDR3 protein: CSVASGLVSYNEQFF

J gene: TRBJ2-3
clone size: once
D gene: TRBD1
V gene: TRBV2
CDR3 DNA: TGTGCCAGCAGGCCACAGGGGGCGCTCCCATATACGCAGTATTTT
CDR3 protein: CASRPQGALPYTQYF

J gene: TRBJ1-4
clone size: .
D gene: TRBD1
V gene: TRBV30
CDR3 DNA: TGTGCCTGGAGTTCAGGACAGGGGTTCGAAAAACTGTTTTTT
CDR3 protein: CAWSSGQGFEKLFF

J gene: TRBJ2-7
clone size: .
D gene: .
V gene: TRBV4-1
CDR3 DNA: TGCGCCAGCAGCCCAACTGATAGTAGCTCCTACGAGCAGTACTTC
CDR3 protein: CASSPTDSSSYEQYF

J gene: TRBJ2-5
clone size: .
D gene: .
V gene: TRBV5-6
CDR3 DNA: TGTGCCAGCAGCTTAACAGAGACCCAGTACTTC
CDR3 protein: CASSLTETQYF

J gene: TRBJ2-7
clone size: .
D gene: .
V gene: TRBV6-1
CDR3 DNA: TGTGCCAGCAGCGTGGGGGGCCGGAGGTCCTACGAGCAGTACTTC
CDR3 protein: CASSVGGRRSYEQYF

J gene: TRBJ1-1
clone size: .
D gene: .
V gene: TRBV6-6
CDR3 DNA: TGTGCCAGCAGCATTGGATTTGGGGTCCCTGAAGCTTTCTTT
CDR3 protein: CASSIGFGVPEAFF

J gene: TRBJ2-2
clone size: .
D gene: .
V gene: TRBV5-1
CDR3 DNA: TGCGCCAGCAGCGTCTCCCCGACGGGCACCGGGGAGCTGTTTTTT
CDR3 protein: CASSVSPTGTGELFF

J gene: TRBJ2-7
clone size: .
D gene: TRBD2
V gene: TRBV30
CDR3 DNA: TGTGCCTGGAGGGTGGGACTAGCGGGTTACGAGCAGTACTTC
CDR3 protein: CAWRVGLAGYEQYF

J gene: TRBJ2-7
clone size: .
D gene: TRBD2
V gene: TRBV7-2
CDR3 DNA: TGTGCCAGCAGCTTAGCCCCTGAACTAGCGGATGGCAGGGAGCAGTACTTC
CDR3 protein: CASSLAPELADGREQYF

J gene: TRBJ2-3
clone size: .
D gene: .
V gene: TRBV20-1
CDR3 DNA: TGCAGTGCTAGATTGACAGATACGCAGTATTTT
CDR3 protein: CSARLTDTQYF

J gene: TRBJ2-7
clone size: .
D gene: .
V gene: TRBV2
CDR3 DNA: TGTGCCAGCCTCGACGGAACCTACGAGCAGTACTTC
CDR3 protein: CASLDGTYEQYF

J gene: TRBJ2-1
clone size: .
D gene: TRBD2
V gene: TRBV4-1
CDR3 DNA: TGCGCCAGCAGCCAAGATAGTCCTAGCGGTCTTAACAATGAGCAGTTCTTC
CDR3 protein: CASSQDSPSGLNNEQFF

J gene: TRBJ2-2
clone size: .
D gene: TRBD2
V gene: TRBV9
CDR3 DNA: TGTGCCAGCAGCGATAGCGGGGCGAACACCGGGGAGCTGTTTTTT
CDR3 protein: CASSDSGANTGELFF

J gene: TRBJ1-5
clone size: .
D gene: .
V gene: TRBV7-9
CDR3 DNA: TGTGCCAGCAGCTTATCTGACAGTTTGTCTTGGCCCCAGCATTTT
CDR3 protein: CASSLSDSLSWPQHF

J gene: TRBJ1-4
clone size: once
D gene: .
V gene: TRBV5-1
CDR3 DNA: TGCGCCAGCAGCTCATTGTCGACTAATGAAAAACTGTTTTTT
CDR3 protein: CASSSLSTNEKLFF

J gene: TRBJ2-7
clone size: .
D gene: .
V gene: TRBV5-4
CDR3 DNA: TGTGCCAGCAGCTTAGGTAGCGGAGACTACGAGCAGTACTTC
CDR3 protein: CASSLGSGDYEQYF

J gene: TRBJ2-5
clone size: .
D gene: .
V gene: TRBV7-6
CDR3 DNA: TGTGCCAGCAGCTTAGATGTGGGGCCTCAAGAGACCCAGTACTTC
CDR3 protein: CASSLDVGPQETQYF

J gene: TRBJ1-1
clone size: .
D gene: TRBD1
V gene: TRBV11-2
CDR3 DNA: TGTGCCAGCAGCTTAGTCAGGGGGGGCACTGAAGCTTTCTTT
CDR3 protein: CASSLVRGGTEAFF

J gene: TRBJ2-3
clone size: .
D gene: TRBD1
V gene: TRBV5-4
CDR3 DNA: TGTGCCAGCAGCTTGGCCCAGGGGGCAAATACGCAGTATTTT
CDR3 protein: CASSLAQGANTQYF

J gene: TRBJ1-5
clone size: .
D gene: .
V gene: TRBV6-1
CDR3 DNA: TGTGCCAGCAGTGGGCCCGCCGGCAGCGTCAATCAGCCCCAGCATTTT
CDR3 protein: CASSGPAGSVNQPQHF

J gene: TRBJ2-1
clone size: .
D gene: TRBD2
V gene: TRBV9
CDR3 DNA: TGTGCCAGCAGCGTAAACTCCGGGACTAGCGGTAACAATGAGCAGTTCTTC
CDR3 protein: CASSVNSGTSGNNEQFF

J gene: TRBJ2-5
clone size: .
D gene: .
V gene: TRBV10-3
CDR3 DNA: TGTGCCATCAGTGAGGCGGCCAGAAAAGAGACCCAGTACTTC
CDR3 protein: CAISEAARKETQYF

J gene: TRBJ2-6
clone size: .
D gene: .
V gene: TRBV5-6
CDR3 DNA: TGTGCCAGCAGCTTGCGAAGGGGCTCCGGGGCCAACGTCCTGACTTTC
CDR3 protein: CASSLRRGSGANVLTF

J gene: TRBJ1-5
clone size: .
D gene: .
V gene: TRBV28
CDR3 DNA: TGTGCCAGCAGCACCTGGAGTGGGCTGGGGGATCAGCCCCAGCATTTT
CDR3 protein: CASSTWSGLGDQPQHF

J gene: TRBJ2-7
clone size: .
D gene: .
V gene: TRBV28
CDR3 DNA: TGTGCCAGCACCCCAACAGGGCGCTACGAGCAGTACTTC
CDR3 protein: CASTPTGRYEQYF

J gene: TRBJ2-2
clone size: .
D gene: .
V gene: TRBV9
CDR3 DNA: TGTGCCAGCAGCGTAGCCCCGGGCTACACCGGGGAGCTGTTTTTT
CDR3 protein: CASSVAPGYTGELFF

J gene: TRBJ2-5
clone size: .
D gene: TRBD2
V gene: TRBV27
CDR3 DNA: TGTGCCAGCAGATGGACTAGCGGGAGGCCCCAAGAGACCCAGTACTTC
CDR3 protein: CASRWTSGRPQETQYF

J gene: TRBJ2-2
clone size: .
D gene: .
V gene: TRBV6-5
CDR3 DNA: TGTGCCAGCAGTTACGGCGGGGTGAACACCGGGGAGCTGTTTTTT
CDR3 protein: CASSYGGVNTGELFF